What follows are 29 T cell receptor beta chains derived from one specimen sequenced in a study of blood T cells in healthy people across ages. Together with a sample-barcoded 5' primer, a J-beta primer mix was included in a second PCR lasting 7 to 11 cycles. TCRdb used MiXCR to reprocess the 5' RACE reads, holding one entry per CDR3 protein. The sample consists of some 1,500,000 distinct CDR3 sequences, less than 45% of them appearing once. The source material was blood. The receptors derive from a woman younger than 30 in good health.

This clonotype has at least ten counts. V usage is TRBV4-3 and J usage is TRBJ2-7, with TRBD1 as a possible D gene (6 bases). The CDR3 covers 16 residues. From germline, CDR1 is LGHNA and CDR2 YSLEER. Trimming stripped 1 base from V and 3 bases from J, with 16 bases between. CDR3 sequence: CASSQGTANEFYEQYF. In nucleotides, the CDR3 is TGCGCCAGCAGCCAAGGGACAGCAAATGAGTTCTACGAGCAGTACTTC.

The chain uses TRBV7-9 and TRBJ2-3, with 12 bases identical to TRBD2. The germline V gene encodes CDR1 SEHNR and CDR2 FQNEAQ (reference sequence). The V and J ends lost 2 bases and 5 bases, in that order; junction bases with no gene match: 11. The CDR3 has 18 residues. The CDR3 sequence is CASSLLGLAGIRGDTQYF. The CDR3, as DNA: TGTGCCAGCAGCTTACTAGGACTAGCGGGAATTCGTGGAGATACGCAGTATTTT.

J is TRBJ2-7 and V is TRBV7-9, with 9 bases lining up with TRBD1. The V and J ends lost 3 bases and 2 bases, in that order; junction bases with no gene match: 8. The CDR3 length is 16 residues. The germline V gene has CDR1 SEHNR and CDR2 FQNEAQ (reference sequence). CDR3 in amino acids: CASSFPDRGGTYEQYF. The CDR3 bases are TGTGCCAGCAGCTTCCCTGACAGGGGGGGAACCTACGAGCAGTACTTC.

This clonotype was observed once. Mismatch with germline at one junction end may stem from a read error. The rearrangement uses TRBV7-2 and TRBJ2-1; 9 bases match TRBD1. This CDR3 is built from 16 residues. Germline-derived CDR1 and CDR2 are SGHTA and FQGNSA. In DNA, the CDR3 is TGTGCCAGCAGACCCTCCGCCGGGACAGGGTTCAATGAGCGGTTCTTC. Amino acid sequence: CASRPSAGTGFNERFF.

The chain couples TRBV20-1 to TRBJ2-5; 10 nucleotides align to TRBD2. The V and J ends lost 3 bases and 4 bases, in that order; junction bases with no gene match: 8. The germline gives CDR1 DFQATT, CDR2 SNEGSKA (reference sequence). The CDR3 spans 15 residues. The DNA of the CDR3 is TGCAGTGCTAGTCCACTAGCGGGAAAAGCAGAGACCCAGTACTTC. Translation: CSASPLAGKAETQYF.

V is TRBV20-1 and J is TRBJ1-2, with TRBD1 identical over 7 bases. J lost 0 bases, V lost 5 bases, and 3 bases had no gene match. The CDR3 has 13 amino acids. CDR1 is DFQATT and CDR2 is SNEGSKA in the germline V gene (reference sequence). CDR3 coding DNA: TGCAGTGCTCCGGACAGGTCTAACTATGGCTACACCTTC. Amino acid sequence: CSAPDRSNYGYTF.

Here the CDR3 reads CASSRRGTDFSYNEQYF. The CDR3 coding sequence is TGCGCCAGCAGCCGTCGCGGGACGGACTTTTCCTACAATGAGCAGTACTTC. This chain uses TRBV4-1 with TRBJ2-5, with D maybe TRBD2 (6 bases). CDR1 is MGHRA, CDR2 YSYEKL, per germline. CDR3 size: 17 residues. V was shortened by 4 bases and J by 11 bases, with 29 bases between the two germline ends.

The rearrangement uses TRBV12-3 or TRBV12-4 and TRBJ1-1; maybe TRBD1 (6 bases). V was trimmed by 0 bases and J by 5 bases, leaving 10 bases between them. The CDR3 covers 14 residues. This chain's CDR3 is CASSLARGETEAFF. The CDR3 coding sequence is TGTGCCAGCAGTTTAGCGAGGGGGGAGACTGAAGCTTTCTTT.

The table lists this clonotype with many counts. V gene TRBV4-3 combines with J gene TRBJ2-3; D is uncertain. The V gene lost 0 bases and the J gene lost 3 bases, with 7 bases spanning the gap. This CDR3 has 14 amino acids. The germline V gene encodes CDR1 LGHNA and CDR2 YSLEER. The CDR3 is CASSQDLRTDTQYF. For the CDR3, the DNA is TGCGCCAGCAGCCAAGATCTGAGGACAGATACGCAGTATTTT.

V is TRBV6-5 and J is TRBJ1-5; weak D call: TRBD1 (5 bases). The V and J ends lost 1 base and 7 bases respectively, with 11 bases between them. This CDR3 is built from 14 residues. The germline V gene has CDR1 MNHEY and CDR2 SVGAGI. The CDR3 nucleotides read TGTGCCAGCAGTTACTATAGGGACGGGCAGCCCCAGCATTTT. This sequence encodes CASSYYRDGQPQHF.

The chain links TRBV4-2 to TRBJ2-3, with a tentative D call TRBD1 (6 bases). Trimming stripped 7 bases from V and 2 bases from J, with 22 bases between. CDR1 LGHNA and CDR2 YNFKEQ come from the germline V gene. This CDR3 is built from 17 residues. The CDR3: CASIARPSRTDTDTQYF. In nucleotides, the CDR3 is TGTGCCAGCATCGCTAGACCTTCCCGGACAGACACAGATACGCAGTATTTT.

This chain uses TRBV20-1 with TRBJ2-1; 12 positions agree with TRBD2. Per the germline V gene, CDR1 is DFQATT and CDR2 is SNEGSKA (reference sequence). The length of the CDR3 is 16 residues. Trimming took 6 bases from V and 4 from J; bases not matched to a gene: 10. CDR3 sequence: CSADGTSGRFYNEQFF. DNA of the CDR3: TGCAGTGCGGACGGGACTAGCGGGCGATTTTACAATGAGCAGTTCTTC.

The V gene is TRBV6-1, the J gene TRBJ2-1; D gene uncertain. Deletions cut 4 bases from V and 3 bases from J, with 16 bases between. Germline V lookup: CDR1 MNHNS, CDR2 SASEGT. The CDR3 runs 16 residues. The CDR3 DNA sequence: TGTGCCAGCAGTGTAAGGACGCGGTCAGGCTACAATGAGCAGTTCTTC. Protein product: CASSVRTRSGYNEQFF.

This clonotype was counted many times. The V gene is TRBV12-3 or TRBV12-4, the J gene TRBJ2-3, with D perhaps matching TRBD1 (5 bases). This CDR3 has 18 amino acids. Trimming left V 8 bases short and J 0 bases short, with 24 bases between. This CDR3 reads CASALRIWGSSSTDTQYF. The DNA for the CDR3 is TGTGCCAGCGCCCTGAGAATCTGGGGCAGCTCTAGCACAGATACGCAGTATTTT.

This sequence joins TRBV4-2 and TRBJ1-2, with no clear D. Deletions cut 4 bases from V and 3 bases from J, with 6 bases between. The CDR3 length is 12 residues. Germline V gives CDR1 LGHNA, CDR2 YNFKEQ. CDR3 amino acids: CASSRRDYGYTF. The CDR3 region has the DNA TGTGCCAGCAGCCGAAGGGACTATGGCTACACCTTC.

In this sample, this clonotype turned up many times. V and J are TRBV10-3 and TRBJ2-5; D remains ambiguous. Germline CDR1 ENHRY, CDR2 SYGVKD. The CDR3 has 12 residues. V lost 4 bases, J lost 3 bases, and 6 bases lay in between. This CDR3 reads CAISGGEETQYF. As DNA, the CDR3 is TGTGCCATCAGTGGGGGTGAAGAGACCCAGTACTTC.

The V call is TRBV28, the J call TRBJ1-2; D might be TRBD1 (6 bases). Germline V gene sequence: CDR1 MDHEN, CDR2 SYDVKM. Trimming shortened V by 5 bases and J by 8 bases, and 12 bases separated the two germline ends. CDR3 length: 12 residues. CDR3: CASSGQGTGYTF. The DNA of the CDR3 is TGTGCCAGCAGTGGGCAGGGGACGGGCTACACCTTC.

This clonotype was detected only a few times. The chain recombines TRBV27 with TRBJ2-3; 9 bases line up with TRBD2. The CDR3 consists of 16 residues. The V gene's germline CDR1 is MNHEY and CDR2 SMNVEV (reference sequence). V shed 5 bases, J shed 6 bases, and the junction held 12 bases outside the gene matches. CDR3 sequence (DNA): TGTGCCAGCAGTCATCGACTGGCGGGGGGGCTCGATACGCAGTATTTT. Residues: CASSHRLAGGLDTQYF.

The chain couples TRBV5-6 to TRBJ1-1; D might be TRBD1 (5 bases). The V gene's germline CDR1 is SGHDT and CDR2 YYEEEE. The CDR3 is 15 residues long. The V and J ends lost 4 bases and 0 bases respectively, with 13 bases between them. The CDR3 loop reads CASSPVGRLNTEAFF. The DNA of the CDR3 is TGTGCCAGCAGCCCGGTGGGGCGGCTGAACACTGAAGCTTTCTTT.

This sequence joins TRBV9 and TRBJ1-1, with unresolved D. V was shortened by 0 bases and J by 4 bases, with 10 bases between the two germline ends. Germline V lookup: CDR1 SGDLS, CDR2 YYNGEE. There are 14 residues in the CDR3. CDR3 sequence: CASSVASGGTEAFF. CDR3 DNA: TGTGCCAGCAGCGTAGCTTCTGGAGGCACTGAAGCTTTCTTT.

In the case of this clonotype: A much larger clone differs from this one at a single base, so this may be a read error. The rearrangement joins TRBV29-1 to TRBJ1-2; D is unresolved. The CDR3 extends over 14 amino acids. Germline V gene lookup returns CDR1 SQVTM and CDR2 ANQGSEA. The CDR3: CSIEEDEGIYGYTF. The CDR3 DNA follows: TGCAGCATTGAAGAGGACGAAGGGATCTATGGCTACACCTTC.

The chain employs TRBV4-3 and TRBJ2-3; D might be TRBD2 (6 bases). The CDR3 has 15 amino acids. Germline CDR1 is LGHNA and CDR2 is YSLEER. Trimming pared 2 bases from V and 2 bases from J, leaving 11 bases between. Here the CDR3 DNA reads TGCGCCAGCAGCCAAACTAGCTACGTCACAGATACGCAGTATTTT. This translates into CASSQTSYVTDTQYF.

Only a few counts were recorded for this clonotype. The chain links TRBV12-3 or TRBV12-4 to TRBJ1-1, with D perhaps matching TRBD1 (6 bases). The CDR3 runs 14 residues. Trimming pared 3 bases from V and 5 bases from J, leaving 13 bases between. The DNA for the CDR3 is TGTGCCAGCAGTTTTAGGGGGGCTGGTACTGAAGCTTTCTTT. This sequence encodes CASSFRGAGTEAFF.

The CDR3 DNA follows: TGCAGTCGTTCTACAGCGTACTCCTACGAGCAGTACTTC. Translating it yields CSRSTAYSYEQYF. This sequence joins TRBV20-1 and TRBJ2-7; D ambiguous. Germline-derived CDR1 and CDR2 are DFQATT and SNEGSKA (reference sequence). The V end lost 8 bases, the J end lost 0 bases, and 14 bases lay between the germline ends. This CDR3 is 13 amino acids long.

This clonotype was found many times. The chain carries TRBV12-3 or TRBV12-4 and TRBJ2-3; possible D gene TRBD2, 6 bases. V lost 6 bases to trimming and J lost 3 bases, with 10 bases between them. This CDR3 has 13 residues. For the CDR3, the DNA is TGTGCCAGCAGGTCCGGGACTACAGATACGCAGTATTTT. Translation gives CASRSGTTDTQYF.

This clonotype was recorded a few times. V and J are TRBV11-1 and TRBJ2-7; D not resolved. V was shortened by 4 bases and J by 0 bases, with 10 bases between the two germline ends. Germline assignment: CDR1 SGHAT and CDR2 FQDESV (reference sequence). The CDR3 is 14 amino acids. In DNA form, the CDR3 reads TGTGCCAGCAGCTCGGTCAGAAGCTCCTACGAGCAGTACTTC. Its protein product is CASSSVRSSYEQYF. Drawing the rest from reference TRBV11-1 and TRBJ2-7, the complete variable domain is EAEVAQSPRYKITEKSQAVAFWCDPISGHATLYWYRQILGQGPELLVQFQDESVVDDSQLPKDRFSAERLKGVDSTLKIQPAELGDSAMYLCASSSVRSSYEQYFGPGTRLTVT.

There are many counts of this clonotype. The chain couples TRBV29-1 to TRBJ2-1, with 7 bases lining up with TRBD2. From germline, CDR1 is SQVTM and CDR2 ANQGSEA. The CDR3 runs 13 residues. V shed 5 bases, J shed 2 bases, and the junction held 3 bases outside the gene matches. The DNA of the CDR3 is TGCAGCGTTCGAGGGAGGGCCTACAATGAGCAGTTCTTC. Encoded protein: CSVRGRAYNEQFF.

This clonotype has more than one count but fewer than ten. The rearrangement links TRBV4-1 to TRBJ2-7; unclear D gene. The V gene's germline CDR1 is MGHRA and CDR2 YSYEKL. The CDR3 sequence is 14 residues long. V dropped 3 bases and J dropped 5 bases, with 14 bases sitting between them. CDR3 amino acids: CASSQVLRGHEQYF. CDR3 nucleotides: TGCGCCAGCAGCCAGGTTCTGCGTGGCCACGAGCAGTACTTC.

This clonotype has just a few counts. The chain carries TRBV20-1 and TRBJ2-5, with 11 bases lining up with TRBD1. The germline gives CDR1 DFQATT, CDR2 SNEGSKA (reference sequence). The CDR3 has 17 amino acids. Losses at the gene ends were 5 bases for V and 5 bases for J; bases not matched to a gene: 16. The CDR3 protein is CSAGPPGTGGIGETQYF. The CDR3 DNA follows: TGCAGTGCTGGTCCCCCCGGGACAGGGGGAATCGGGGAGACCCAGTACTTC.